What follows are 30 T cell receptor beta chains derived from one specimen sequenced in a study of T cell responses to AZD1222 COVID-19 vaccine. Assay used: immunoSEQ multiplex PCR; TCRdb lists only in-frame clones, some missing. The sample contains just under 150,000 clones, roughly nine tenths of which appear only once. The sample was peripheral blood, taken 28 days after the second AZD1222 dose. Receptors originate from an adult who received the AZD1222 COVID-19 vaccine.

In nucleotides, the CDR3 is TGTGCCAGCAGCTTAGCGGGGGAGTACGAGCAGTACTTC. It encodes CASSLAGEYEQYF. V usage is TRBV5-6 and J usage is TRBJ2-7; 8 bases fit TRBD2. This CDR3 has 13 amino acids. The germline V gene encodes CDR1 SGHDT and CDR2 YYEEEE. V lost 2 bases to trimming and J lost 4 bases; unmatched junction nucleotides: 2.

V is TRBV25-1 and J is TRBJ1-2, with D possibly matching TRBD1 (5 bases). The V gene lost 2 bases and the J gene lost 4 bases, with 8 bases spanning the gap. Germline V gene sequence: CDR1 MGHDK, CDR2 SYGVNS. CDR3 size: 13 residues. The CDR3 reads CASSEGAAYGYTF. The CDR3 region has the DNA TGTGCCAGCAGTGAAGGGGCAGCCTATGGCTACACCTTC.

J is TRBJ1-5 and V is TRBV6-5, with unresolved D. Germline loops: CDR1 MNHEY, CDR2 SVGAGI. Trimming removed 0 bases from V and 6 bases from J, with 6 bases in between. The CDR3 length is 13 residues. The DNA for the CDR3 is TGTGCCAGCAGTTACTCATTCGGTCAGCCCCAGCATTTT. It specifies CASSYSFGQPQHF.

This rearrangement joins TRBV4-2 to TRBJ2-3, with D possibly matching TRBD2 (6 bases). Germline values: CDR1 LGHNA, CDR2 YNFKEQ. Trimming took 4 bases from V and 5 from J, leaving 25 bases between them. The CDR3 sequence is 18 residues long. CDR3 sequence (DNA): TGTGCCAGCAGCCGAAACGTAGCGGAGGGAGGTTCGGGAGATACGCAGTATTTT. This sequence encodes CASSRNVAEGGSGDTQYF.

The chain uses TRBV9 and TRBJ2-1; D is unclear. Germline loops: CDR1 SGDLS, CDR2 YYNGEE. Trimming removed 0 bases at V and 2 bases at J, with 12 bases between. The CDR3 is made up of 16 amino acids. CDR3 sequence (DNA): TGTGCCAGCAGCGTAGGGACCCCTGGGCCCTACAATGAGCAGTTCTTC. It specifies CASSVGTPGPYNEQFF. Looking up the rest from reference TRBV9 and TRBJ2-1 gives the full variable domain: DSGVTQTPKHLITATGQRVTLRCSPRSGDLSVYWYQQSLDQGLQFLIQYYNGEERAKGNILERFSAQQFPDLHSELNLSSLELGDSALYFCASSVGTPGPYNEQFFGPGTRLTVL.

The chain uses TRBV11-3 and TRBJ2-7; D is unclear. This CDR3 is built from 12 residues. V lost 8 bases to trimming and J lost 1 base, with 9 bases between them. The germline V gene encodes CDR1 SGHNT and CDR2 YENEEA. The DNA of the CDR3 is TGTGCCAGCGCGAGGAGATCCTACGAGCAGTACTTC. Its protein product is CASARRSYEQYF.

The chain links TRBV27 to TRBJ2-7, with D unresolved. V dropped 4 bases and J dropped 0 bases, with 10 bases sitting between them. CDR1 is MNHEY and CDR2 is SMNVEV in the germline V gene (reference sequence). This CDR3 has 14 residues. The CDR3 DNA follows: TGTGCCAGCAGTTCACACCGGAGCTCCTACGAGCAGTACTTC. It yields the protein CASSSHRSSYEQYF.

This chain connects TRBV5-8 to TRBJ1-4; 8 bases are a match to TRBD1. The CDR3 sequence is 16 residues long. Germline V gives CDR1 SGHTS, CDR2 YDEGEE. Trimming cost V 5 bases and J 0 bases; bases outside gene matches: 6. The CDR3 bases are TGTGCCAGCAGACCGTCGACAGGGGCAACTAATGAAAAACTGTTTTTT. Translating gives CASRPSTGATNEKLFF.

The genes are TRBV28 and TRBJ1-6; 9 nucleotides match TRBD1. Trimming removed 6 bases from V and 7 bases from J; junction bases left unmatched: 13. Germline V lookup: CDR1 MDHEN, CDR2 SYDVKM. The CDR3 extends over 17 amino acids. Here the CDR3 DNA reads TGTGCCAGCAGCTCCGGGACAGGGATTTTGGCGAATTCACCCCTCCACTTT. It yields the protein CASSSGTGILANSPLHF.

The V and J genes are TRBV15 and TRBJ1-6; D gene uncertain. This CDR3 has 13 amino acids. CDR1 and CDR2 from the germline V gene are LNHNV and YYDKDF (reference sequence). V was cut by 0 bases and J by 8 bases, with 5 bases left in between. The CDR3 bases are TGTGCCACCAGCAGAGATCTGGATTCACCCCTCCACTTT. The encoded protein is CATSRDLDSPLHF.

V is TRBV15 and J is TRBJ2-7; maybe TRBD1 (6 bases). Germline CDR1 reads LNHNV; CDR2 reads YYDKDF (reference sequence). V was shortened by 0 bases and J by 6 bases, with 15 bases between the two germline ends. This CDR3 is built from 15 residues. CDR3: CATSRDRAGVREQYF. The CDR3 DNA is TGTGCCACCAGCAGAGATCGGGCAGGGGTGCGCGAGCAGTACTTC. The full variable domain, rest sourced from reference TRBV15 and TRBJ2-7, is DAMVIQNPRYQVTQFGKPVTLSCSQTLNHNVMYWYQQKSSQAPKLLFHYYDKDFNNEADTPDNFQSRRPNTSFCFLDIRSPGLGDTAMYLCATSRDRAGVREQYFGPGTRLTVT.

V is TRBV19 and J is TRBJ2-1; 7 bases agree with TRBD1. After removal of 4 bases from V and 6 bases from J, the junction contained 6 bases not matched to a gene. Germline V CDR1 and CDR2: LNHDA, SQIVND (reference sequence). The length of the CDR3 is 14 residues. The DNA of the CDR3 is TGTGCCAGTAGTAGGGACAGTGCGGTCAATGAGCAGTTCTTC. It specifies CASSRDSAVNEQFF.

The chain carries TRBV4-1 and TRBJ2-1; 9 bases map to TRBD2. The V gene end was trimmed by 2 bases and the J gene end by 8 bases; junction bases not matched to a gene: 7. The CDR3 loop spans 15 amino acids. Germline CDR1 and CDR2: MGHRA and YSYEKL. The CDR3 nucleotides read TGCGCCAGCAGCCAATTAGGGACTAGCAGGGATGAGCAGTTCTTC. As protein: CASSQLGTSRDEQFF.

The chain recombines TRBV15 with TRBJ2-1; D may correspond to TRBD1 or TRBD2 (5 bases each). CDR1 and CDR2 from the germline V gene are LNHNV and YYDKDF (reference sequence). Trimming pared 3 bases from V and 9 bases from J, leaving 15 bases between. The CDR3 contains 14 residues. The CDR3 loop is CATSSGLSGGEQFF. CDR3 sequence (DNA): TGTGCCACCAGCAGTGGACTGTCTGGGGGTGAGCAGTTCTTC.

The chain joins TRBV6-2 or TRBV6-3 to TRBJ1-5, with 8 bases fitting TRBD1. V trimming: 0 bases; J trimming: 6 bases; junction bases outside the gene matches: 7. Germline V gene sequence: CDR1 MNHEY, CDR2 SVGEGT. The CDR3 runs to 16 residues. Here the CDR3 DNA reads TGTGCCAGCAGTTACTCGGCGGCAGGGGGCCCTCAGCCCCAGCATTTT. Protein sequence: CASSYSAAGGPQPQHF.

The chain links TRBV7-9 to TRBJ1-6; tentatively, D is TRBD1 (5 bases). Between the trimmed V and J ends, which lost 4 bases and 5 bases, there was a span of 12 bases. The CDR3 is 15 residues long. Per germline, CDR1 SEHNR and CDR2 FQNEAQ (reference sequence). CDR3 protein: CASSSRAGDNSPLHF. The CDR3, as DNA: TGTGCCAGCAGCTCTAGAGCGGGGGATAATTCACCCCTCCACTTT.

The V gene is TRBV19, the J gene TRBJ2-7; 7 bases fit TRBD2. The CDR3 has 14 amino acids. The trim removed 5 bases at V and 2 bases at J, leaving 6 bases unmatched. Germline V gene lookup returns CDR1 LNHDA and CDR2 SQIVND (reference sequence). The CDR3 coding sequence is TGTGCCAGTAGTTCCCAAGCGGGGACCTACGAGCAGTACTTC. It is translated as CASSSQAGTYEQYF.

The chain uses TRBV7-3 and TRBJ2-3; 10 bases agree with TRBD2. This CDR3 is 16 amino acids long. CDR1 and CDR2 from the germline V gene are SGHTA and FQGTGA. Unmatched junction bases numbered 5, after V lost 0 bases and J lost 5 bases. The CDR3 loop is CASSLTRSGRGDTQYF. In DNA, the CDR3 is TGTGCCAGCAGCTTAACGAGGAGCGGGAGGGGAGATACGCAGTATTTT. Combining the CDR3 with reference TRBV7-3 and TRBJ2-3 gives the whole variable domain GAGVSQTPSNKVTEKGKYVELRCDPISGHTALYWYRQSLGQGPEFLIYFQGTGAADDSGLPNDRFFAVRPEGSVSTLKIQRTERGDSAVYLCASSLTRSGRGDTQYFGPGTRLTVL.

The CDR3 here is CASSLSGTGNTIYF. CDR3 DNA: TGTGCCAGCAGCCTCTCAGGGACAGGAAACACCATATATTTT. This chain joins TRBV7-9 and TRBJ1-3; D might be TRBD1 (6 bases). This CDR3 comprises 14 residues. V was pared by 5 bases and J by 4 bases, with 12 bases between. CDR1 and CDR2 from the germline V gene are SEHNR and FQNEAQ (reference sequence). Full variable domain (outside the CDR3, taken from reference TRBV7-9 and TRBJ1-3): DTGVSQNPRHKITKRGQNVTFRCDPISEHNRLYWYRQTLGQGPEFLTYFQNEAQLEKSRLLSDRFSAERPKGSFSTLEIQRTEQGDSAMYLCASSLSGTGNTIYFGEGSWLTVV.

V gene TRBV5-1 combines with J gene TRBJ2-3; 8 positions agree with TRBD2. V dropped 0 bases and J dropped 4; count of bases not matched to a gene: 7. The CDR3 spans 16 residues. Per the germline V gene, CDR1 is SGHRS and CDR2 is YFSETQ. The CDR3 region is CASSLERGRLADTQYF. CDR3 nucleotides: TGCGCCAGCAGCTTGGAGCGGGGGAGGTTGGCAGATACGCAGTATTTT.

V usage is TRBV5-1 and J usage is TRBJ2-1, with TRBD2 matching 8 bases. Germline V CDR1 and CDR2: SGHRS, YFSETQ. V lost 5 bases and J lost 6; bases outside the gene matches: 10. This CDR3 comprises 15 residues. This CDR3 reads CASRPAGTRFNEQFF. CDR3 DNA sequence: TGCGCCAGCAGACCCGCCGGGACTAGATTCAATGAGCAGTTCTTC.

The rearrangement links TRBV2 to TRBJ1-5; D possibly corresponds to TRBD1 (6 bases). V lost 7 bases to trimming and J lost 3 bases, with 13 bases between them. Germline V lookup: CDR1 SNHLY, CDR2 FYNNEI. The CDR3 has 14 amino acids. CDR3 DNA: TGTGCCAGCAAGGGGGAAGGATACAATCAGCCCCAGCATTTT. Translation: CASKGEGYNQPQHF.

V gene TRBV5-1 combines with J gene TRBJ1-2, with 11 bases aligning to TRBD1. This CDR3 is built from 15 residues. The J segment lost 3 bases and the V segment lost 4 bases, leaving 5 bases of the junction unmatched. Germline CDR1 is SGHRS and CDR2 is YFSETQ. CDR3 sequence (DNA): TGCGCCAGCAGCCGGACAGGGGGCGCCGACTATGGCTACACCTTC. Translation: CASSRTGGADYGYTF.

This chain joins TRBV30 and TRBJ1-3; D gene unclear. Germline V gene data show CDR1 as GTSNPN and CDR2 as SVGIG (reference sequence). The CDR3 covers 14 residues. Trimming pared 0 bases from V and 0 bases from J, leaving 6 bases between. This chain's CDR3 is CAWSVQISGNTIYF. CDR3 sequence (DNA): TGTGCCTGGAGTGTACAAATCTCTGGAAACACCATATATTTT.

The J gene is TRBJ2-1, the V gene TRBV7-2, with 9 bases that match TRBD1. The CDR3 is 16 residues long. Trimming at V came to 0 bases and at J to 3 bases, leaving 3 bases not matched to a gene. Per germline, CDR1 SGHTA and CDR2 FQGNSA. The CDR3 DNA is TGTGCCAGCAGCTTAGCAGGACAGGGGTTCTACAATGAGCAGTTCTTC. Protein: CASSLAGQGFYNEQFF. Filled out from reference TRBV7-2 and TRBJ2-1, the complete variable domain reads GAGVSQSPSNKVTEKGKDVELRCDPISGHTALYWYRQSLGQGLEFLIYFQGNSAPDKSGLPSDRFSAERTGGSVSTLTIQRTQQEDSAVYLCASSLAGQGFYNEQFFGPGTRLTVL.

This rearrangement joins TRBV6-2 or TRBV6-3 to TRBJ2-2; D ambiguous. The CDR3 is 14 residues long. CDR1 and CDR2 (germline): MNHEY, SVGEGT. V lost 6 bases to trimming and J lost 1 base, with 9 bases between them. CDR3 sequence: CASRYERNTGELFF. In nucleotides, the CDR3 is TGTGCCAGCAGATACGAGCGGAACACCGGGGAGCTGTTTTTT.

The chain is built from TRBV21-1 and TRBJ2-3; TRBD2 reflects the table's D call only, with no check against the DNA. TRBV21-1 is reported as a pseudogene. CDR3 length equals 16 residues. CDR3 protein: CASRGLADTSTDTQYF. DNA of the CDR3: TGTGCCAGCAGGGGACTAGCGGATACTAGCACAGATACGCAGTATTTT.

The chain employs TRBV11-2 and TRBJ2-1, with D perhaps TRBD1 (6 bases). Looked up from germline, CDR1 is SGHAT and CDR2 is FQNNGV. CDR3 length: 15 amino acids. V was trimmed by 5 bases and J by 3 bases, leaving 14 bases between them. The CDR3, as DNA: TGTGCCAGCAGCCCCCCGGACAGAAACTACAATGAGCAGTTCTTC. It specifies CASSPPDRNYNEQFF.

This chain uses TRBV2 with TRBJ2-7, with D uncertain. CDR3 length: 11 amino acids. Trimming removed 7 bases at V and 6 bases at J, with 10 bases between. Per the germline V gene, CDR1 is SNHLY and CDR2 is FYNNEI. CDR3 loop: CASMGLAEQYF. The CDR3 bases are TGTGCCAGCATGGGCCTCGCCGAGCAGTACTTC.

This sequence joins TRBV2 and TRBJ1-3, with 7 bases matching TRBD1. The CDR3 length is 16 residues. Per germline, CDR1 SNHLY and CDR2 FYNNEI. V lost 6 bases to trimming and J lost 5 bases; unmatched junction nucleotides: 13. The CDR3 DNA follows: TGTGCCAGCAGGCCGGGACAGATGGTTCCGCGAAACACCATATATTTT. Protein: CASRPGQMVPRNTIYF. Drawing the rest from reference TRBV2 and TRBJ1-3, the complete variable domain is EPEVTQTPSHQVTQMGQEVILRCVPISNHLYFYWYRQILGQKVEFLVSFYNNEISEKSEIFDDQFSVERPDGSNFTLKIRSTKLEDSAMYFCASRPGQMVPRNTIYFGEGSWLTVV.